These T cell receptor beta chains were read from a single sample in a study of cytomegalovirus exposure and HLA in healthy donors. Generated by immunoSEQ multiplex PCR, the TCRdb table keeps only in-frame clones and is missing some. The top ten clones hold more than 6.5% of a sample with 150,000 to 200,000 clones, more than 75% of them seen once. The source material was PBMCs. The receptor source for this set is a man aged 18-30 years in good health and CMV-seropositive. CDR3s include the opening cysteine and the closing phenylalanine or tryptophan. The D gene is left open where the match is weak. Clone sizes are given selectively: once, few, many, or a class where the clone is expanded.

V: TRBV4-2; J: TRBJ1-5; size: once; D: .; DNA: TGTGCCAGCAGCCAAGATGGGGCGAGTGGCAATCAGCCCCAGCATTTT; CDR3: CASSQDGASGNQPQHF
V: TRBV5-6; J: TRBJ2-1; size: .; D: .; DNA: TGTGCCAGCAGCTCGGACTACCCTGGGGATGAGCAGTTCTTC; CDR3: CASSSDYPGDEQFF
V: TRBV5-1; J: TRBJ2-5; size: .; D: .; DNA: TGCGCCAGCAGCTTGGCCGCAGGGGTGGAGACCCAGTACTTC; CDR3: CASSLAAGVETQYF
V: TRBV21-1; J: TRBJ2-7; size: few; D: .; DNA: TGTGCCAGGAACCGGGTCTTCTGTTCCGAGCAGTACTTC; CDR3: CARNRVFCSEQYF
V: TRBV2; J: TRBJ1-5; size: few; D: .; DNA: TGTGCCAGCAGACCCCGGGACTTTCAGCCCCAGCATTTT; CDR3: CASRPRDFQPQHF
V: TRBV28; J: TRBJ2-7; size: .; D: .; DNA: TGTGCCAGCAGTTCCGACTTAGGGGTCTACGAGCAGTACTTC; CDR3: CASSSDLGVYEQYF
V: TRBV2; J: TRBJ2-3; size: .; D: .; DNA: TGTGCCAGCACTCCTCCGGGGGCAGATACGCAGTATTTT; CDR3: CASTPPGADTQYF
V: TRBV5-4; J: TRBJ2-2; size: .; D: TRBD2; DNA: TGTGCCAGCAGTCCACCGGGACGAGCGGGATACACCGGGGAGCTGTTTTTT; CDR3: CASSPPGRAGYTGELFF
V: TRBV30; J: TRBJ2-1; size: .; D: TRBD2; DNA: TGTGCCTGGGGGGGACTAGCGTCCTACAATGAGCAGTTCTTC; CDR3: CAWGGLASYNEQFF
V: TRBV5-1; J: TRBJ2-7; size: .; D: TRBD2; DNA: TGCGCCAGCAGCTTCCTGAGCGGGGGTGCCTACGAGCAGTACTTC; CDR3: CASSFLSGGAYEQYF
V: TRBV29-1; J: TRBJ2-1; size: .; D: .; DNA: TGCAGCGTCCGGGGACAGGGAGGGACGGTGACGGGAGGGCCGGTGTACAATGAGCAGTTCTTC; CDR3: CSVRGQGGTVTGGPVYNEQFF
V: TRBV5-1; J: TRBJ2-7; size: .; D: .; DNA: TGCGCCAGCAGCTTGGACGCCAACACCTACGAGCAGTACTTC; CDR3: CASSLDANTYEQYF
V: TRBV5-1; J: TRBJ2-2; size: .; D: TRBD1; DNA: TGCGCCAGCAGCTCGGCCCCGGGACAGGGGACCGGGGAGCTGTTTTTT; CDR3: CASSSAPGQGTGELFF